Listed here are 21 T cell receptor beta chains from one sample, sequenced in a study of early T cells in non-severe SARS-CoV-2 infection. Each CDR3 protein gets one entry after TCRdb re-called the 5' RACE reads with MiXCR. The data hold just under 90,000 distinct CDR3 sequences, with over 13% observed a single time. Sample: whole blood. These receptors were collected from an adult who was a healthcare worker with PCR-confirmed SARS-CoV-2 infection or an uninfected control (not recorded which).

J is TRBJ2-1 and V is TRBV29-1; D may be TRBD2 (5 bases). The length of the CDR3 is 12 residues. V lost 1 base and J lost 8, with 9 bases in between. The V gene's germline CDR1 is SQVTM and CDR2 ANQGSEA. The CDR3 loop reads CSVEVTSDEQFF. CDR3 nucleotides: TGCAGCGTTGAAGTTACTAGTGATGAGCAGTTCTTC.

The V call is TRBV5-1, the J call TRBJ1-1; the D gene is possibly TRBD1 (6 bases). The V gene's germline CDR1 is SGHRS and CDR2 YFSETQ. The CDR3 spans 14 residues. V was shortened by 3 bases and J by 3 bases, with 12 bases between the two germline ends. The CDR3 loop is CASSYTGSDTEAFF. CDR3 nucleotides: TGCGCCAGCAGCTACACAGGGAGTGACACTGAAGCTTTCTTT.

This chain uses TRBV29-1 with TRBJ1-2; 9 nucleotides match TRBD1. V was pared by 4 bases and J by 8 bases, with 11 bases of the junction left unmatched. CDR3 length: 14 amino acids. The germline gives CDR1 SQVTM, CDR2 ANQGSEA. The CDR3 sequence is CSVAPGDRVMGYTF. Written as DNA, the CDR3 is TGCAGCGTTGCCCCTGGGGACAGGGTGATGGGCTACACCTTC.

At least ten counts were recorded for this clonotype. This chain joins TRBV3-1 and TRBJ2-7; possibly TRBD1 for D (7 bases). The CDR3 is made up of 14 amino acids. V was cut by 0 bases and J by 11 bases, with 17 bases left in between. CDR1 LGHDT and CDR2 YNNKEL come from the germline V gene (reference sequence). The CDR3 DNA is TGTGCCAGCAGCCAAGACCCCAGGGGGAGGAACAAGTACTTC. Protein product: CASSQDPRGRNKYF.

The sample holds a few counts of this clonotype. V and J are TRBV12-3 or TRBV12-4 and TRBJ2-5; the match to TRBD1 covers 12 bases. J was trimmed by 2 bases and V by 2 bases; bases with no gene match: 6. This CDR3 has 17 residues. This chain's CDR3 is CASSLWGQGAPQETQYF. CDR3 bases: TGTGCCAGCAGTTTATGGGGACAGGGGGCCCCTCAAGAGACCCAGTACTTC.

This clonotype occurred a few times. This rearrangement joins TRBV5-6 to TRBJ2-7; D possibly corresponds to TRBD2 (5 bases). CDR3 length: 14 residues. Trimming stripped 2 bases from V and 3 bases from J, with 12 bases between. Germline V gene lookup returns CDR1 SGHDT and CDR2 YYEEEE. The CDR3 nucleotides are TGTGCCAGCAGCTTCGATACTAGTCTCTACGAGCAGTACTTC. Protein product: CASSFDTSLYEQYF.

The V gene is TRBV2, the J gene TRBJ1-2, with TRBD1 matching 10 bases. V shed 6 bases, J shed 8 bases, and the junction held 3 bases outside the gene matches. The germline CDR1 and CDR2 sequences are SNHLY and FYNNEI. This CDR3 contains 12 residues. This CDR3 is CASSGDRGGYTF. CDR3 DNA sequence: TGTGCCAGCAGCGGGGACAGGGGCGGCTACACCTTC.

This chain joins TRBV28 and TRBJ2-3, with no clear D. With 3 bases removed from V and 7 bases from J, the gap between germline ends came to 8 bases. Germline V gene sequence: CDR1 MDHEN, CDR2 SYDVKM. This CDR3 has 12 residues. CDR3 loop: CASSLPLNTQYF. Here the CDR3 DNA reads TGTGCCAGCAGTTTGCCCCTCAATACGCAGTATTTT.

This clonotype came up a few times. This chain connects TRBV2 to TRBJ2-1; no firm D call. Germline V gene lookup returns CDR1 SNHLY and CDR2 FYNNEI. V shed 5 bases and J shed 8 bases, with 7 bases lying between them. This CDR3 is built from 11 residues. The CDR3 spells CASSYTDEQFF. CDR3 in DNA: TGTGCCAGCAGTTATACAGATGAGCAGTTCTTC. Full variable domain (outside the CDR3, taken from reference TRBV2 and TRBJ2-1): EPEVTQTPSHQVTQMGQEVILRCVPISNHLYFYWYRQILGQKVEFLVSFYNNEISEKSEIFDDQFSVERPDGSNFTLKIRSTKLEDSAMYFCASSYTDEQFFGPGTRLTVL.

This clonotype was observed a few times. CDR3 in amino acids: CASSLGTATEAFF. CDR3 nucleotide sequence: TGTGCCAGCAGCTTGGGGACAGCCACTGAAGCTTTCTTT. The chain employs TRBV11-2 and TRBJ1-1, with 7 bases aligning to TRBD1. The CDR3 is 13 amino acids. Germline CDR1 SGHAT, CDR2 FQNNGV. The V segment lost 3 bases and the J segment 4 bases; nucleotides outside the gene matches: 2. The variable domain in full, completed from reference TRBV11-2 and TRBJ1-1, reads EAGVAQSPRYKIIEKRQSVAFWCNPISGHATLYWYQQILGQGPKLLIQFQNNGVVDDSQLPKDRFSAERLKGVDSTLKIQPAKLEDSAVYLCASSLGTATEAFFGQGTRLTVV.

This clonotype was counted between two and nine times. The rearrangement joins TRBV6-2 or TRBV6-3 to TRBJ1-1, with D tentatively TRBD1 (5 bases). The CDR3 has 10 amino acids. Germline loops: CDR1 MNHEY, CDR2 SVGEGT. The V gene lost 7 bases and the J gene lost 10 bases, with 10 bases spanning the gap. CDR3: CASMAGTAFF. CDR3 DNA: TGTGCCAGCATGGCGGGGACAGCTTTCTTT.

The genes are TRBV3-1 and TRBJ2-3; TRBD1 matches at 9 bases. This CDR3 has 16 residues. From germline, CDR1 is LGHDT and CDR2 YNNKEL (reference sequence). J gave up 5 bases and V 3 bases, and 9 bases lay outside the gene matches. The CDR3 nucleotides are TGTGCCAGCAGCCAGCGCTACCGGGACAGGGAAGATACGCAGTATTTT. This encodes CASSQRYRDREDTQYF.

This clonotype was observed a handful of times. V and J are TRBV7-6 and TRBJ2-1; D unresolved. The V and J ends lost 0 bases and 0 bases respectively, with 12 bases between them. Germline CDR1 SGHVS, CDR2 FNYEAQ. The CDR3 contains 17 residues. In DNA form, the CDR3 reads TGTGCCAGCAGCTTAGCGGACGGCTTAAGCTCCTACAATGAGCAGTTCTTC. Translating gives CASSLADGLSSYNEQFF.

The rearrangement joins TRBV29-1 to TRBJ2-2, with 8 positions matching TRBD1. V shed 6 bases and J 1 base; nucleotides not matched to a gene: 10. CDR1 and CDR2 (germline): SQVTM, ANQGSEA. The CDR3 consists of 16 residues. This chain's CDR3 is CSVGGTGTGNTGELFF. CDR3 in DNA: TGCAGCGTGGGGGGAACCGGGACAGGGAACACCGGGGAGCTGTTTTTT.

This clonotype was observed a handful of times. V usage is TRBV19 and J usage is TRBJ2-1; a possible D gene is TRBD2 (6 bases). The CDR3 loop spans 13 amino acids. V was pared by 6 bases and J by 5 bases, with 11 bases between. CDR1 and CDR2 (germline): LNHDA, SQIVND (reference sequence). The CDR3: CASRMAGNNEQFF. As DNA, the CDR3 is TGTGCCAGTAGGATGGCGGGAAACAATGAGCAGTTCTTC.

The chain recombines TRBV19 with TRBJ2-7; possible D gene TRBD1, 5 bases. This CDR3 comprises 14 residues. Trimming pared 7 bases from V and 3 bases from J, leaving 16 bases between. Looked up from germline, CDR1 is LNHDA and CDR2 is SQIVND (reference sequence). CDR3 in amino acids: CASNDQGQSYEQYF. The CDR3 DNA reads TGTGCCAGTAACGACCAGGGCCAGAGCTACGAGCAGTACTTC.

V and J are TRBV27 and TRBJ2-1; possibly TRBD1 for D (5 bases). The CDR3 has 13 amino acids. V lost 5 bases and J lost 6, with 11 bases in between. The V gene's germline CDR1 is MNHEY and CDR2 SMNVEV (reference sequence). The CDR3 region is CASSQTGSNEQFF. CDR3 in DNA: TGTGCCAGCAGTCAAACAGGCTCCAATGAGCAGTTCTTC.

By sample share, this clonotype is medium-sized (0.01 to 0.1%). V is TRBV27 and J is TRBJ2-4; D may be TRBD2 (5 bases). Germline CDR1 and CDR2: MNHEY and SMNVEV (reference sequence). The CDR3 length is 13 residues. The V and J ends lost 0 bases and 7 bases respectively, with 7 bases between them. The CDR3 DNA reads TGTGCCAGCAGTTTATCGGAGGCGAACATTCAGTACTTC. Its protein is CASSLSEANIQYF.

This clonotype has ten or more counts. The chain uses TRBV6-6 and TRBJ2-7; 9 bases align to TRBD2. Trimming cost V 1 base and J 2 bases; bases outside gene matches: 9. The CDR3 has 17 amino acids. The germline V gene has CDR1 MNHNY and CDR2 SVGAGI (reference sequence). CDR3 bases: TGTGCCAGCAGTTACTTCCCTAGCGGGATGATAACCTACGAGCAGTACTTC. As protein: CASSYFPSGMITYEQYF.

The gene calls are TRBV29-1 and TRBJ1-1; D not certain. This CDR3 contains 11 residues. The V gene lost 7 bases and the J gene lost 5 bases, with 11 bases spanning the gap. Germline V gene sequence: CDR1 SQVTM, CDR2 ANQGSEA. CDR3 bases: TGCAGCGCTGCTGGACGTACTGAAGCTTTCTTT. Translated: CSAAGRTEAFF.

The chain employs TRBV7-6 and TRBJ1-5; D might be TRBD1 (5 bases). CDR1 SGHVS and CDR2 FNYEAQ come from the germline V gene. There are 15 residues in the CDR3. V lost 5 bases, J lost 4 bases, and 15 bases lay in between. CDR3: CASSPLQGSNQPQHF. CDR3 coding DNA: TGTGCCAGCAGCCCCCTCCAGGGATCAAATCAGCCCCAGCATTTT.